This entry concerns a single T cell receptor (beta chain). The antigen is unknown. This specimen comes from a study of shared clonotypes between healthy human individuals. The CDR3 has 17 amino acids. With V trimmed by 1 base and J by 4 bases, 14 bases remained unmatched. The germline V gene has CDR1 SGHNT and CDR2 YYREEE (reference sequence). Study conclusions and caveats: Rarefaction indicated that sorted-subset sequencing remained incomplete although depth was large.

A CD45RA+ naive subset and a CD45RA-negative memory subset were split from CD4+ cells. Splitting of each subset's genomic DNA was done evenly across several immunoSEQ plates. Method: immunoSEQ multiplex PCR; TCRdb's copy keeps in-frame clones and lacks some. This repertoire shows some 500,000 clones, roughly 95% found once; its top ten account for 0.05% to 0.07%. What was sequenced was naive CD4+ T cells sorted from blood. Subset denoted: CD45RA+ positively selected. The chain carries TRBV5-4 and TRBJ2-7; 7 bases line up with TRBD2. The clonotype comes from a woman aged 30 to 39 in good health. For the CDR3, the DNA is TGTGCCAGCAGCTTGAGCTCGCTGGGGACTACCTCATACGAGCAGTACTTC. Protein: CASSLSSLGTTSYEQYF.